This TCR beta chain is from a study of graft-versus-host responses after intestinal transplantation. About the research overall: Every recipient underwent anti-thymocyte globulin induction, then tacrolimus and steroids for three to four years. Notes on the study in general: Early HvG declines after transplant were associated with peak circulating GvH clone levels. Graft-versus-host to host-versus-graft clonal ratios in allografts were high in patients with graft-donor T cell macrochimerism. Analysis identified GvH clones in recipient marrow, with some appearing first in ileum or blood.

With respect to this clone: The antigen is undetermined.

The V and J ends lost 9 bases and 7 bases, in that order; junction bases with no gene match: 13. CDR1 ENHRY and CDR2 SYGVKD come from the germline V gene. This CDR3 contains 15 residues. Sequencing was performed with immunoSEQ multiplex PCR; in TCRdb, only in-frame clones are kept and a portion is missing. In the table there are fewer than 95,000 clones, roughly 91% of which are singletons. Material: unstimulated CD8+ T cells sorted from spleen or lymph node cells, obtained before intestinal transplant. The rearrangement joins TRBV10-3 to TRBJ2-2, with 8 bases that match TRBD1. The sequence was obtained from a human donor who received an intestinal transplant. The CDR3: CAIPSGGESNGELFF. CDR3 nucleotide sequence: TGTGCCATACCTTCAGGGGGCGAATCTAACGGGGAGCTGTTTTTT.